This TCR beta chain was captured in a study of OX40 agonist ivuxolimab in advanced cancers. Background on the study: Ivuxolimab, an antibody acting as an agonist of OX40 (CD134), was used to treat patients.

A single count supports this clone. Here immunoSEQ multiplex PCR was the method, and the copy in TCRdb shows in-frame clones only, minus some. Among approximately 70,000 clones listed, around 87% were seen once. This CDR3 is 12 amino acids long. V gave up 5 bases and J gave up 4 bases, with 9 bases separating them. Looked up from germline, CDR1 is SEHNR and CDR2 is FQNEAQ (reference sequence). The V gene is TRBV7-9, the J gene TRBJ2-7, with D possibly being TRBD1 (6 bases). Material: CD4+ or CD8+ T cells sorted from blood, obtained in a trial of the OX40 agonist ivuxolimab. This receptor was taken from an adult with an advanced solid tumor such as melanoma, head and neck, liver or kidney cancer. Here the CDR3 DNA reads TGTGCCAGCAGCAGGACAGATTACGAGCAGTACTTC. Translating it yields CASSRTDYEQYF.